This T cell receptor beta chain is drawn from a study of blood T cell repertoires in COVID-19. On the study more broadly: Samples of COVID-19 (acute and convalescent) were obtained from the United States, Italy and Spain. In each case, the material was cDNA or gDNA derived from T cells, B-cell-depleted T cells, or PBMCs.

The CDR3 loop spans 14 amino acids. Trimming took 0 bases from V and 7 from J, leaving 11 bases between them. CDR1 and CDR2 from the germline V gene are SNHLY and FYNNEI. TCRdb keeps only in-frame clones here, not all; method: immunoSEQ multiplex PCR. Of roughly 200,000 clones in the sample, 85% to 90% were seen once. The gene calls are TRBV2 and TRBJ2-3; a weak D match, TRBD2 (6 bases). Sample: peripheral blood. The TCR comes from a middle-aged man with active or convalescent COVID-19. The CDR3 spells CASSEASGLNTQYF. The CDR3 region has the DNA TGTGCCAGCAGTGAAGCCTCGGGACTCAATACGCAGTATTTT.